These 9 T cell receptor beta chains were sequenced from one sample in a study of CD8+ T cells in alopecia areata. Investigators isolated RNA and reverse transcribed it into cDNA to act as the sequencing template. Generated by immunoSEQ multiplex PCR, the TCRdb table keeps only in-frame clones and is missing some. The sample has approximately 30,000 clones, around 50% seen once; the top ten hold roughly 37%. Sequencing was performed on NKG2D-high CD8+ T cells sorted from blood. These receptors came from a human donor with alopecia areata.

The V and J genes are TRBV27 and TRBJ1-1; 9 positions match TRBD1. This CDR3 spans 15 amino acids. Germline CDR1 and CDR2: MNHEY and SMNVEV (reference sequence). V gave up 8 bases and J gave up 1 base; unmatched junction bases: 8. CDR3 coding DNA: TGTGCCAGCGCCCCACAGGGGGCGCGGAACACTGAAGCTTTCTTT. Translating it yields CASAPQGARNTEAFF.

This clone was picked up one time. This chain uses TRBV7-3 with TRBJ2-7; 8 nucleotides agree with TRBD1. This CDR3 is built from 16 residues. From germline, CDR1 is SGHTA and CDR2 FQGTGA. With V trimmed by 4 bases and J by 2 bases, 10 bases remained unmatched. CDR3 DNA: TGTGCCAGCAGCTCCAGGACAGGGTTTCTTACCTACGAGCAGTACTTC. Translating gives CASSSRTGFLTYEQYF.

The genes are TRBV6-1 and TRBJ2-1, with 8 bases matching TRBD1. The CDR3 totals 15 residues. Germline values: CDR1 MNHNS, CDR2 SASEGT. V lost 1 base to trimming and J lost 4 bases; unmatched junction nucleotides: 3. CDR3 sequence (DNA): TGTGCCAGCAGTGAAGGACAGGGGAGGTACAATGAGCAGTTCTTC. Protein product: CASSEGQGRYNEQFF.

The V gene is TRBV14, the J gene TRBJ2-7; D is uncertain. The V gene's germline CDR1 is SGHDN and CDR2 FVKESK. The CDR3 consists of 13 residues. V gave up 4 bases and J gave up 2 bases, with 9 bases separating them. The CDR3 nucleotides are TGTGCCAGCAGCCCTCACCCCGCCTACGAGCAGTACTTC. Amino acids: CASSPHPAYEQYF.

The V call is TRBV6-5, the J call TRBJ2-2, with 9 bases fitting TRBD2. This CDR3 contains 13 residues. V lost 10 bases, J lost 6 bases, and 6 bases stayed unmatched. Germline V CDR1 and CDR2: MNHEY, SVGAGI. The CDR3 sequence: CATGLAGAGELFF. DNA of the CDR3: TGTGCCACGGGACTAGCAGGCGCCGGGGAGCTGTTTTTT.

This chain joins TRBV27 and TRBJ2-3, with D uncertain. The ends were cut back, 1 base at V and 5 bases at J, with 4 bases in the middle. The V gene's germline CDR1 is MNHEY and CDR2 SMNVEV (reference sequence). The length of the CDR3 is 12 residues. The DNA for the CDR3 is TGTGCCAGCAGTTTATTGGGAGATACGCAGTATTTT. Protein product: CASSLLGDTQYF.

The genes are TRBV29-1 and TRBJ2-3, with D unclear. Germline V gene data show CDR1 as SQVTM and CDR2 as ANQGSEA. This CDR3 has 13 amino acids. Trimming took 6 bases from V and 1 from J, leaving 11 bases between them. The CDR3 region has the DNA TGCAGCGTAACTCGGACGGGCACAGATACGCAGTATTTT. This codes for CSVTRTGTDTQYF.

J is TRBJ1-1 and V is TRBV25-1, with D possibly matching TRBD1 (6 bases). The CDR3 sequence is 13 residues long. Germline values: CDR1 MGHDK, CDR2 SYGVNS. Trimming pared 5 bases from V and 4 bases from J, leaving 11 bases between. The CDR3 is CASSRGGGTEAFF. In DNA, the CDR3 is TGTGCCAGCAGTAGGGGAGGGGGCACTGAAGCTTTCTTT. Combining the CDR3 with reference TRBV25-1 and TRBJ1-1 gives the whole variable domain EADIYQTPRYLVIGTGKKITLECSQTMGHDKMYWYQQDPGMELHLIHYSYGVNSTEKGDLSSESTVSRIRTEHFPLTLESARPSHTSQYLCASSRGGGTEAFFGQGTRLTVV.

The chain has TRBV5-1 and TRBJ1-2; 9 bases line up with TRBD1. Germline V CDR1 and CDR2: SGHRS, YFSETQ. The CDR3 contains 13 residues. V dropped 2 bases and J dropped 7; count of bases not matched to a gene: 3. CDR3 loop: CASSFNRGPGYTF. CDR3 in DNA: TGCGCCAGCAGCTTTAACAGGGGGCCTGGCTACACCTTC.